The entry below gives a single T cell receptor (beta chain) sequence along with its context. Its antigen is still unknown. This specimen belongs to a study of graft-versus-host responses after intestinal transplantation. Data came from immunoSEQ multiplex PCR; TCRdb stores just in-frame clones and leaves some out. The sample records tens of thousands of clones, 94% being singletons. The receptor comes from a human donor who was the organ donor for an intestinal transplant. The sample in question was unstimulated CD4+ T cells sorted from spleen or lymph node cells, obtained before transplant.

The chain's CDR3 is CASTYNSPLHF. The CDR3 region has the DNA TGTGCCAGCACCTATAATTCACCCCTCCACTTT. This chain links TRBV2 with TRBJ1-6; D not certain. The germline CDR1 and CDR2 sequences are SNHLY and FYNNEI. The CDR3 is 11 residues long. Deletions cut 7 bases from V and 2 bases from J, with 0 bases between.